This record looks at one T cell receptor beta chain sequence and its context. Its antigen is unknown. The sample holds no much larger clone one base away, and base qualities are not on file. The sample comes from a study of blood T cells in healthy people across ages (dated by TCRdb to between 2014 and 2016). Regarding the study in general: In model experiments, template switching captured roughly one uniquely barcoded TCR beta cDNA molecule for every two T cells. To track age-related changes in TCR beta repertoire diversity, the study relied on deep sequencing normalized with unique cDNA molecular identifiers. Donors were grouped into four age groups: young (average about 15 years), middle-aged (roughly 40), aged (about 60) and long-lived (just over 80). Using the same blood draw, the study looked at two additional independent replicas of 1 million unique cDNA reads for two donors, one aged 18 to 30 and the other aged 80 or older. The paper as a whole reports these results and caveats: Estimates of total diversity from one million sequenced T cells were regarded as lower bounds and underestimates. Because donor CMV infection status was unknown, age-related changes in expanded clonotypes were potentially confounded. Conclusive comparison of naive and antigen-experienced compartments was prevented by the profiling of bulk unsorted PBMCs. As age increased, observed TCR beta diversity per million T cells dropped in a roughly linear way, and a significant reduction was already evident by age approximately 40. Compared with the aged group, the long-lived group had more naive CD4+ T cells, fewer expanded clones and increased TCR diversity, a pattern suggesting age selection. A strong correlation was found between observed TCR beta diversity and the percentage of naive T cells measured by flow cytometry.

To prepare the library, 5' RACE was applied. TCRdb names Illumina HiSeq 2500 as the instrument used. A second roughly 7 to 12 cycle PCR used a sample-barcoded 5' primer and a J-beta primer mix. A template-switch 5' adaptor carrying 12 random nucleotides introduced a unique molecular identifier onto each TCR beta cDNA molecule. Each sample yielded at least 2.5 million CDR3-containing paired-end reads. First-strand cDNA was synthesized from all RNA with the Mint cDNA synthesis kit, primed by a TRBC-specific oligonucleotide. Following uracil-DNA glycosylase treatment, a first 18-cycle PCR with universal primers M1SS and BC2_uni_R was performed on all cDNA. Processing in the source paper ran as follows. Normalization of each sample was performed by random selection of 1 million high-quality reads, each carrying a distinct molecular identifier. Instead of being binned into consensus sequences, reads that shared molecular identifiers were thrown out. MiTCR, run with a Q25 quality threshold and the strictest error-elimination algorithm, handled CDR3 identification, clonotype clustering and error correction. A nonparametric unseen species model with Euler transformation was used to estimate a lower bound on total TCR beta diversity. TCRdb reprocessed the public reads (quality trimming at Q25 with fastp, clone calling with MiXCR) and kept in-frame beta chains. All rows with the same CDR3 protein become a single entry with the most common DNA and genes. These V and J calls originate from TCRdb's pipeline instead of the authors' own analysis. This sample has hundreds of thousands of distinct CDR3 sequences in its table, and approximately 25% of those were observed once. The biggest ten clones account for approximately 10% of the sample.

In the germline V gene, CDR1 corresponds to MNHNS and CDR2 to SASEGT. The germline ends are 21 bases apart after V is trimmed by 2 bases and J by 1 base. The CDR3 starts with the cysteine, ends with the phenylalanine, and has 19 residues. The only DNA kept is the CDR3, 57 bases in frame from the first base. The donors were roughly 39 Caucasian individuals from Russia, aged about 6 to 100 years, who were systemically healthy. Each donor gave about 9.2 milliliters of peripheral blood, drawn into EDTA-treated Vacutainer tubes. PBMCs were isolated by Ficoll-Paque density-gradient centrifugation, with at least 6 million obtained per sample. Trizol reagent was used to extract total RNA from PBMCs, with at least 6 micrograms per sample. For every donor, an aliquot of PBMCs went through flow cytometry to measure the percentages of naive CD45RAhigh/CD27high T cells. These data were likewise used in another study, on T cells of mothers and their children. The second paper states: Nine systemically healthy Caucasian individuals served as donors, namely three mothers together with their six children. cDNA synthesis used all of the extracted RNA, with about 1.5 ug of RNA in each 15 ul reaction. Sample barcodes and 2-4 random nucleotides were added via the M1S primer in the second PCR. Over 9.5 million TCR beta CDR3 reads were obtained for each mother, and approximately 3.2 million reads were obtained for each child. TCR recombination output is similarly shaped by thymic selection in related and unrelated pairs, with a minor effect exerted by inherited differences. Normalized repertoire overlap in related mother-child pairs was always slightly higher than in unrelated mother-child pairs, but the difference was never significant. With a sensitivity of about 100 clones per million clonotypes, no persistent microchimeric T cell clones were detected. To look for features that set related mother-child pairs apart from unrelated individuals, the researchers ran deep NGS to compare the TCR beta repertoires of mothers and children. Mothers averaged about 40 +/- 4 years of age and children averaged about 12 +/- 4 years. After adapter ligation was performed with NEBNext reagents, the libraries were sequenced on an Illumina HiSeq 2000 with 100+100 nt paired-end reads. To prevent cross-contamination, the mother and child libraries were prepared a month apart and were sequenced in separate runs. Between about 500,000 and 2,100,000 distinct TCR beta clonotypes were identified per donor. Naive TCR beta clonotypes were estimated from low-frequency clonotypes matched to each donor's FACS-determined naive share, without sorting.

Specimen: blood. The receptor chain draws on TRBV6-1 and TRBJ2-4; the D region possibly corresponds to TRBD1 (5 bases align). The source of this sequence is a boy between 10 and 17 years old in good health. The CDR3 in this case is CASSENAQGTVVAKNIQYF. The bases are TGTGCCAGCAGTGAAAACGCCCAGGGTACCGTAGTGGCCAAAAACATTCAGTACTTC.